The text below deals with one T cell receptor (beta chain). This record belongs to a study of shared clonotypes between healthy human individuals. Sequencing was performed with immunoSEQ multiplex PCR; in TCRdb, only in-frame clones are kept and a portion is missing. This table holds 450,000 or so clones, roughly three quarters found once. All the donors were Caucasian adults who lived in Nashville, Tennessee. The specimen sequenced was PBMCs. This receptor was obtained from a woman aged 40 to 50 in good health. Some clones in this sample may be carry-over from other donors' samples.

For the CDR3, the DNA is TGTGCCAGCAGCTCTGGGCCCTCGGATACGCAGTATTTT. As protein: CASSSGPSDTQYF. The chain combines TRBV11-3 with TRBJ2-3; D gene uncertain. Trimming stripped 4 bases from V and 6 bases from J, with 11 bases between. From germline, CDR1 is SGHNT and CDR2 YENEEA. This CDR3 comprises 13 residues. Full variable domain (remainder filled in from reference TRBV11-3 and TRBJ2-3): EAGVVQSPRYKIIEKKQPVAFWCNPISGHNTLYWYLQNLGQGPELLIRYENEEAVDDSQLPKDRFSAERLKGVDSTLKIQPAELGDSAVYLCASSSGPSDTQYFGPGTRLTVL.